This T cell receptor beta chain was profiled in a study of T cells after yellow fever vaccination. This clonotype was seen only a few times. V dropped 2 bases and J dropped 8 bases, with 12 bases sitting between them. The CDR3 totals 14 residues. CDR1 is SGHTA and CDR2 is FQGNSA in the germline V gene. TCRdb processed the 5' RACE reads anew with MiXCR; each CDR3 protein has one entry. Here the sample spans hundreds of thousands of distinct CDR3 sequences, approximately 18% being singletons. The TCR was taken from a man younger than 30 who received the YFV17D yellow fever vaccine. The chain combines TRBV7-2 with TRBJ1-4; D is undetermined. The material sequenced was PBMCs, taken before the yellow fever booster vaccination. The CDR3 is CASSLPYNGEKLFF. The CDR3, as DNA: TGTGCCAGCAGCTTACCGTATAACGGAGAAAAACTGTTTTTT.